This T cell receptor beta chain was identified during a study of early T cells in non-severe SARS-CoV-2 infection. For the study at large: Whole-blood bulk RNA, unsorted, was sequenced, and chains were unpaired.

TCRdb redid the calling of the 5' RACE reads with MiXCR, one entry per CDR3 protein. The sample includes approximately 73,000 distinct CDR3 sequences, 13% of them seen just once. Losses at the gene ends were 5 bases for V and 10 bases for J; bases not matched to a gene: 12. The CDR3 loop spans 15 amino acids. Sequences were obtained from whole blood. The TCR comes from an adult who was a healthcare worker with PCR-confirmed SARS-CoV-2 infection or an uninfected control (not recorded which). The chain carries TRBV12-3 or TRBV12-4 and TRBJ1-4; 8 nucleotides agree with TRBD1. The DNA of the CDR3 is TGTGCCAGCAGTGGACATCTGACAGGGGCCGGAAAACTGTTTTTT. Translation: CASSGHLTGAGKLFF.